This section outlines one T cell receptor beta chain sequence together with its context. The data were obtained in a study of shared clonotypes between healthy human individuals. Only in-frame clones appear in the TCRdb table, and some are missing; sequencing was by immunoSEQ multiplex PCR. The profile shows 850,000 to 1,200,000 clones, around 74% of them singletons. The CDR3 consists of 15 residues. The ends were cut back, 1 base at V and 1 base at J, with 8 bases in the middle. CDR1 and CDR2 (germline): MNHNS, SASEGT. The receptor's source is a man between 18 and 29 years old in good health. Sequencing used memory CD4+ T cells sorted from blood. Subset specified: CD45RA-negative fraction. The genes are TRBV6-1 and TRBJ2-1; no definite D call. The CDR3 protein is CASSEVGGSYNEQFF. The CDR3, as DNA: TGTGCCAGCAGTGAAGTCGGCGGATCCTACAATGAGCAGTTCTTC.